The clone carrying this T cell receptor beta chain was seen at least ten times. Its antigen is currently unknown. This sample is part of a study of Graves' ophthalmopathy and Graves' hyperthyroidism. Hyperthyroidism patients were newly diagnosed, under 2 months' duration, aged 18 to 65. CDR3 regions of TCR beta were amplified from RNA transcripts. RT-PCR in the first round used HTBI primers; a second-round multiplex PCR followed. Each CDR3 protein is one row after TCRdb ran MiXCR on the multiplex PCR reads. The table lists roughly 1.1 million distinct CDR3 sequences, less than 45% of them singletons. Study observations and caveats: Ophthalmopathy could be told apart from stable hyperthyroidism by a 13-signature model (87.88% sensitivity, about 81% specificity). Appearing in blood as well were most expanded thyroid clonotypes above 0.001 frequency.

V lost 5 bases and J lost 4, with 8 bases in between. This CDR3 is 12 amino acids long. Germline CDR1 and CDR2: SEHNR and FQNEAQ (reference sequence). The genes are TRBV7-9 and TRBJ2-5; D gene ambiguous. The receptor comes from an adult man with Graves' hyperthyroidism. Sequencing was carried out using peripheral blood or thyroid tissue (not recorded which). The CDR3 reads CASSPLVETQYF. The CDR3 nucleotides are TGTGCCAGCAGCCCCCTAGTAGAGACCCAGTACTTC.